Listed below are T cell receptor beta chains from one sample, sequenced in a study of shared clonotypes between healthy human individuals. Here immunoSEQ multiplex PCR was the method, and the copy in TCRdb shows in-frame clones only, minus some. Altogether about 2 million clones are present, about 95% being singletons, with the ten largest covering roughly 1.2%. Sequenced sample: naive CD8+ T cells sorted from blood. Receptors originate from a man in his late teens or twenties in good health. CDR3s include the opening cysteine and the closing phenylalanine or tryptophan. A D gene is named only where the DNA matches it firmly. The size entry is marked missing in some rows and otherwise reads once, few, many or a size class.

d_call: TRBD1; j_call: TRBJ2-7; clone_size: -; v_call: TRBV6-1; cdr3_nt: TGTGCCAGCAGTGAAGGGACAGGGGGCGAGCAGTACTTC; cdr3_aa: CASSEGTGGEQYF
d_call: -; j_call: TRBJ1-2; clone_size: -; v_call: TRBV19; cdr3_nt: TGTGCCAGTAGTAGGACTAGCGGCTACACCTTC; cdr3_aa: CASSRTSGYTF
d_call: -; j_call: TRBJ2-5; clone_size: -; v_call: TRBV4-1; cdr3_nt: TGCGCCAGCAGCCAAGTACCGAGCATCAGGGACACCCAGTACTTC; cdr3_aa: CASSQVPSIRDTQYF
d_call: TRBD2; j_call: TRBJ2-1; clone_size: -; v_call: TRBV7-8; cdr3_nt: TGTGCCAGCAGCCGCCTACTAGCGGGGGGACAAACCGATGAGCAGTTCTTC; cdr3_aa: CASSRLLAGGQTDEQFF
d_call: TRBD1; j_call: TRBJ1-1; clone_size: -; v_call: TRBV6-1; cdr3_nt: TGTGCCAGCAGTGTGATAGGGACAGGGATTTTTGAAGCTTTCTTT; cdr3_aa: CASSVIGTGIFEAFF
d_call: -; j_call: TRBJ2-5; clone_size: -; v_call: TRBV11-2; cdr3_nt: TGTGCCAGCAGCTTAGTGGACCTAAACCAAGAGACCCAGTACTTC; cdr3_aa: CASSLVDLNQETQYF
d_call: -; j_call: TRBJ2-5; clone_size: -; v_call: TRBV15; cdr3_nt: TGTGCCACCAGCAGAGATGGGGGTGGGAAGGGAGAGACCCAGTACTTC; cdr3_aa: CATSRDGGGKGETQYF
d_call: -; j_call: TRBJ2-7; clone_size: -; v_call: TRBV21-1; cdr3_nt: TGTGCCAGCAGTTCCGAGCAGTACTTC; cdr3_aa: CASSSEQYF
d_call: -; j_call: TRBJ2-2; clone_size: -; v_call: TRBV27; cdr3_nt: TGTGCCAGCAGTCCACAGGGAGCGAACACCGGGGAGCTGTTTTTT; cdr3_aa: CASSPQGANTGELFF
d_call: -; j_call: TRBJ1-2; clone_size: -; v_call: TRBV28; cdr3_nt: TGTGCCAGCAGTTTTGAACAGCGACTCGGCTACACCTTC; cdr3_aa: CASSFEQRLGYTF
d_call: TRBD1; j_call: TRBJ1-2; clone_size: -; v_call: TRBV2; cdr3_nt: TGTGCCAGCAGTGACGGACAGGGATTTTATGGCTACACCTTC; cdr3_aa: CASSDGQGFYGYTF
d_call: -; j_call: TRBJ2-3; clone_size: -; v_call: TRBV4-3; cdr3_nt: TGCGCCAGCAGCCAAGATTTGGGGGTATACACAGATACGCAGTATTTT; cdr3_aa: CASSQDLGVYTDTQYF
d_call: TRBD1; j_call: TRBJ2-1; clone_size: -; v_call: TRBV4-1; cdr3_nt: TGCGCCAGCAGCTCGTGGACAGGGTCGTACAATGAGCAGTTCTTC; cdr3_aa: CASSSWTGSYNEQFF
d_call: TRBD1; j_call: TRBJ2-3; clone_size: few; v_call: TRBV18; cdr3_nt: TGTGCCAGCTCACCGACAGGGGGCACAGATACGCAGTATTTT; cdr3_aa: CASSPTGGTDTQYF
d_call: TRBD2; j_call: TRBJ2-5; clone_size: -; v_call: TRBV5-6; cdr3_nt: TGTGCCAGCAGCCCCGCCGGGACTAGCGGGAGCAGAGAGACCCAGTACTTC; cdr3_aa: CASSPAGTSGSRETQYF
d_call: -; j_call: TRBJ1-2; clone_size: -; v_call: TRBV19; cdr3_nt: TGTGCCAGTACTATCGCAGGGCTCGGCTACACCTTC; cdr3_aa: CASTIAGLGYTF
d_call: -; j_call: TRBJ2-5; clone_size: -; v_call: TRBV6-5; cdr3_nt: TGTGCCAGCCGCAGAGCGCGGTACCAAGAGACCCAGTACTTC; cdr3_aa: CASRRARYQETQYF
d_call: TRBD1; j_call: TRBJ2-5; clone_size: -; v_call: TRBV7-6; cdr3_nt: TGTGCCAGCAGCTTAGCGCACAAGACAGGGGTGTACCAAGAGACCCAGTACTTC; cdr3_aa: CASSLAHKTGVYQETQYF
d_call: -; j_call: TRBJ1-6; clone_size: -; v_call: TRBV6-1; cdr3_nt: TGTGCCAGCAGTGAGGCAGACTTCTCCTATAATTCACCCCTCCACTTT; cdr3_aa: CASSEADFSYNSPLHF
d_call: -; j_call: TRBJ1-4; clone_size: -; v_call: TRBV19; cdr3_nt: TGTGCCAGTAGTATAGAGTTTTTGGCAGGCACTACTAATGAAAAACTGTTTTTT; cdr3_aa: CASSIEFLAGTTNEKLFF
d_call: TRBD1; j_call: TRBJ1-1; clone_size: -; v_call: TRBV19; cdr3_nt: TGTGCCAGTCAGGGGGCGCGCGGTGAAGCTTTCTTT; cdr3_aa: CASQGARGEAFF
d_call: TRBD1; j_call: TRBJ2-1; clone_size: -; v_call: TRBV28; cdr3_nt: TGTGCCAGCAGTTTATTGGGGACAGACAGTTACAATGAGCAGTTCTTC; cdr3_aa: CASSLLGTDSYNEQFF
d_call: -; j_call: TRBJ2-5; clone_size: -; v_call: TRBV30; cdr3_nt: TGTGCCTGGAGTTTCGATCAAGAGACCCAGTACTTC; cdr3_aa: CAWSFDQETQYF
d_call: -; j_call: TRBJ2-7; clone_size: -; v_call: TRBV29-1; cdr3_nt: TGCAGCGCCGTGGGGCAGGTCGGCTACGAGCAGTACTTC; cdr3_aa: CSAVGQVGYEQYF
d_call: -; j_call: TRBJ2-7; clone_size: -; v_call: TRBV5-6; cdr3_nt: TGTGCCAGCAGCTTGAGACAGGGACTGGCCTACGAGCAGTACTTC; cdr3_aa: CASSLRQGLAYEQYF
d_call: -; j_call: TRBJ1-1; clone_size: once; v_call: TRBV7-9; cdr3_nt: TGTGCCAGCAGCTTCACTGTACAGGGTGACACTGAAGCTTTCTTT; cdr3_aa: CASSFTVQGDTEAFF
d_call: -; j_call: TRBJ1-1; clone_size: -; v_call: TRBV9; cdr3_nt: TGTGCCAGCAGCGTTGGAGGGGGTGACACTGAAGCTTTCTTT; cdr3_aa: CASSVGGGDTEAFF
d_call: -; j_call: TRBJ1-3; clone_size: few; v_call: TRBV4-3; cdr3_nt: TGCGCCAGCAGCCAAACATTGGGGACTGGAAACACCATATATTTT; cdr3_aa: CASSQTLGTGNTIYF
d_call: -; j_call: TRBJ2-7; clone_size: once; v_call: TRBV27; cdr3_nt: TGTGCCAGCAGTTTATCGGCGAGTTACGAGCAGTACTTC; cdr3_aa: CASSLSASYEQYF
d_call: -; j_call: TRBJ2-1; clone_size: few; v_call: TRBV19; cdr3_nt: TGTGCCAGTAGTGCGGACCTAGAAGACGGGAATGAGCAGTTCTTC; cdr3_aa: CASSADLEDGNEQFF
d_call: -; j_call: TRBJ1-2; clone_size: -; v_call: TRBV28; cdr3_nt: TGTGCCAGCAGTTTTTCCAACTATGGCTACACCTTC; cdr3_aa: CASSFSNYGYTF
d_call: -; j_call: TRBJ2-7; clone_size: -; v_call: TRBV28; cdr3_nt: TGTGCCAGCAGTTTCTCCGGGACAACGACCTACGAGCAGTACTTC; cdr3_aa: CASSFSGTTTYEQYF
d_call: -; j_call: TRBJ2-7; clone_size: -; v_call: TRBV5-1; cdr3_nt: TGCGCCACCTCAGACGACGGCTCCTACGAGCAGTACTTC; cdr3_aa: CATSDDGSYEQYF
d_call: -; j_call: TRBJ2-6; clone_size: -; v_call: TRBV18; cdr3_nt: TGTGCCAGCTCGAAATACGACAGGACCTTACCCTCTGGGGCCAACGTCCTGACTTTC; cdr3_aa: CASSKYDRTLPSGANVLTF
d_call: -; j_call: TRBJ2-3; clone_size: -; v_call: TRBV7-8; cdr3_nt: TGTGCCAGCAGCTTAGGTCCGAGAATCACAGATACGCAGTATTTT; cdr3_aa: CASSLGPRITDTQYF
d_call: -; j_call: TRBJ1-5; clone_size: -; v_call: TRBV4-2; cdr3_nt: TGTGCCAGCAGCCAAGACCGTCAGGTGAATCAGCCCCAGCATTTT; cdr3_aa: CASSQDRQVNQPQHF
d_call: -; j_call: TRBJ2-2; clone_size: -; v_call: TRBV6-7; cdr3_nt: TGTGCCAGCAGTGGACTGGCGAACACCGGGGAGCTGTTTTTT; cdr3_aa: CASSGLANTGELFF
d_call: -; j_call: TRBJ2-3; clone_size: -; v_call: TRBV5-1; cdr3_nt: TGCGCCAGCAGCTTGGAAGGACAGCTCACAGATACGCAGTATTTT; cdr3_aa: CASSLEGQLTDTQYF
d_call: TRBD2; j_call: TRBJ2-7; clone_size: -; v_call: TRBV19; cdr3_nt: TGTGCCAGTAGTAGGTCCGGGACTAGCGGAGCCTACGAGCAGTACTTC; cdr3_aa: CASSRSGTSGAYEQYF
d_call: -; j_call: TRBJ1-1; clone_size: -; v_call: TRBV29-1; cdr3_nt: TGCAGCACCCCAGAAAGGGGCGGCACTGAAGCTTTCTTT; cdr3_aa: CSTPERGGTEAFF
d_call: -; j_call: TRBJ2-7; clone_size: -; v_call: TRBV4-1; cdr3_nt: TGCGCCAGCAGCCAAGATTCGGGGTACCCATACTACGAGCAGTACTTC; cdr3_aa: CASSQDSGYPYYEQYF
d_call: -; j_call: TRBJ1-2; clone_size: -; v_call: TRBV28; cdr3_nt: TGTGCCAGCAGTTTACCCTTGACTGCCTCAAGAGGCTACACCTTC; cdr3_aa: CASSLPLTASRGYTF
d_call: -; j_call: TRBJ2-7; clone_size: -; v_call: TRBV10-2; cdr3_nt: TGCGCCAGCAGGGACAGCTCCTACGAGCAGTACTTC; cdr3_aa: CASRDSSYEQYF
d_call: -; j_call: TRBJ2-5; clone_size: -; v_call: TRBV4-1; cdr3_nt: TGCGCCAGCAGCCAATCCCAGGAAGGGGAGACCCAGTACTTC; cdr3_aa: CASSQSQEGETQYF
d_call: -; j_call: TRBJ2-7; clone_size: once; v_call: TRBV21-1; cdr3_nt: TGTGCCGGGTCTCGACAGGCACCCTACGAGCAGTACTTC; cdr3_aa: CAGSRQAPYEQYF
d_call: -; j_call: TRBJ1-1; clone_size: -; v_call: TRBV7-9; cdr3_nt: TGTGCCAGCAGTCTTACACCGAACACTGAAGCTTTCTTT; cdr3_aa: CASSLTPNTEAFF